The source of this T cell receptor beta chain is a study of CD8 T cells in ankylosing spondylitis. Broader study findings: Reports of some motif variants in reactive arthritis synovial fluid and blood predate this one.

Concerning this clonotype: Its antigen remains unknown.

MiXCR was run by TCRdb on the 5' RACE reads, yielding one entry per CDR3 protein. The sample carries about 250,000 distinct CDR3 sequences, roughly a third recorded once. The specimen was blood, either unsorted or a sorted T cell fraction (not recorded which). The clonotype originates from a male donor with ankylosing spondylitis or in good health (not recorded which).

The DNA of the CDR3 is TGTGCCAGCAGCCTCGGGGGGGCCGCTGAGCAGTTCTTC. This codes for CASSLGGAAEQFF. This chain connects TRBV12-3 or TRBV12-4 to TRBJ2-1; 8 bases are a match to TRBD2. This CDR3 is 13 amino acids long. Trimming removed 6 bases from V and 9 bases from J; junction bases left unmatched: 7.